The present T cell receptor beta chain was sequenced within a study of T cell clonotyping in hematopoietic cell transplantation. The V end lost 4 bases, the J end lost 7 bases, and 17 bases lay between the germline ends. The CDR3 covers 14 residues. Per germline, CDR1 SGHDT and CDR2 YYEEEE. Profiling relied on immunoSEQ multiplex PCR, and the TCRdb table lists in-frame clones only, not all of them. The sample lists 15,000 or so clones, roughly 70% occurring once. The receptor was isolated from a woman aged 55-70 years in good health. Some clones in this sample may be carry-over from other donors' samples. The chain couples TRBV5-6 to TRBJ1-2; D remains ambiguous. Material: peripheral blood mononuclear cells. The CDR3, as DNA: TGTGCCAGCAGCCTAGGACGGGCGCTTGGTGGCTACACCTTC. Protein: CASSLGRALGGYTF. Combining the CDR3 with reference TRBV5-6 and TRBJ1-2 gives the whole variable domain DAGVTQSPTHLIKTRGQQVTLRCSPKSGHDTVSWYQQALGQGPQFIFQYYEEEERQRGNFPDRFSGHQFPNYSSELNVNALLLGDSALYLCASSLGRALGGYTFGSGTRLTVV.